Listed here are 12 T cell receptor beta chains from one sample, sequenced in a study of blood T cell repertoires in COVID-19. Profiled with immunoSEQ multiplex PCR; TCRdb holds only in-frame clones, not every one. The table includes about 150,000 clones, 76% detected once. The sample comprised peripheral blood. The receptors shown here come from a woman aged 80 or over with acute or convalescent COVID-19.

This sequence joins TRBV5-4 and TRBJ2-2; 10 nucleotides align to TRBD2. Looked up from germline, CDR1 is SGHNT and CDR2 is YYREEE (reference sequence). The length of the CDR3 is 16 residues. The V and J ends lost 4 bases and 4 bases, in that order; junction bases with no gene match: 7. This CDR3 is CASSTHSSGGTGELFF. The CDR3 coding sequence is TGTGCCAGCAGCACGCACTCTAGCGGGGGCACCGGGGAGCTGTTTTTT.

V is TRBV27 and J is TRBJ1-6, with D possibly TRBD1 on 5 matching bases. V lost 3 bases, J lost 9 bases, and 6 bases lay in between. Germline-derived CDR1 and CDR2 are MNHEY and SMNVEV (reference sequence). The CDR3 loop spans 12 amino acids. Here the CDR3 reads CASSFRASPLHF. In DNA form, the CDR3 reads TGTGCCAGCAGTTTCAGGGCTTCACCCCTCCACTTT.

The rearrangement links TRBV29-1 to TRBJ1-4; a weak D match, TRBD1 (6 bases). Trimming took 7 bases from V and 4 from J, leaving 13 bases between them. Germline V gene lookup returns CDR1 SQVTM and CDR2 ANQGSEA. The CDR3 is 13 residues long. CDR3 sequence reads: CSATGIGNEKLFF. The CDR3 DNA follows: TGCAGCGCTACAGGGATAGGTAATGAAAAACTGTTTTTT.

The chain uses TRBV6-4 and TRBJ1-2; possibly TRBD1 for D (5 bases). This CDR3 is built from 14 residues. Per the germline V gene, CDR1 is MRHNA and CDR2 is SNTAGT. Between the trimmed V and J ends, which lost 4 bases and 2 bases, there was a span of 11 bases. DNA of the CDR3: TGTGCCAGCAGTGCGGAGGGGAGGAACTATGGCTACACCTTC. It is translated as CASSAEGRNYGYTF.

This sequence joins TRBV15 and TRBJ1-1; 8 nucleotides match TRBD1. Trimming took 5 bases from V and 5 from J; bases not matched to a gene: 7. The germline CDR1 and CDR2 sequences are LNHNV and YYDKDF (reference sequence). The CDR3 consists of 14 residues. CDR3 loop: CATSETRGLTEAFF. Written as DNA, the CDR3 is TGTGCCACCAGCGAAACCAGGGGGCTGACTGAAGCTTTCTTT.

The V gene is TRBV5-1, the J gene TRBJ2-3, with 9 bases that match TRBD2. From germline, CDR1 is SGHRS and CDR2 YFSETQ. J gave up 3 bases and V 0 bases, and 5 bases lay outside the gene matches. CDR3 length equals 16 residues. CDR3 nucleotides: TGCGCCAGCAGCTTGGAGGGGCGGGAGGGGACAGATACGCAGTATTTT. It is translated as CASSLEGREGTDTQYF.

CDR3 residues: CASSFDPTRSYEQYF. In nucleotides, the CDR3 is TGTGCCAGCAGCTTCGACCCGACGAGGTCCTACGAGCAGTACTTC. The J gene is TRBJ2-7, the V gene TRBV7-2; D unresolved. The germline CDR1 and CDR2 sequences are SGHTA and FQGNSA. The CDR3 is made up of 15 amino acids. Trimming shortened V by 3 bases and J by 1 base, and 13 bases separated the two germline ends.

The V call is TRBV6-5, the J call TRBJ1-1, with D unresolved. The V end was cut by 2 bases, the J end by 2 bases, with 6 bases between. Germline-derived CDR1 and CDR2 are MNHEY and SVGAGI. There are 13 residues in the CDR3. The CDR3 loop is CASSYEGNTEAFF. DNA of the CDR3: TGTGCCAGCAGTTACGAGGGCAACACTGAAGCTTTCTTT.

J is TRBJ1-5 and V is TRBV6-1, with D hard to call. Between the trimmed V and J ends, which lost 6 bases and 2 bases, there was a span of 11 bases. This CDR3 region has 14 residues. Germline loops: CDR1 MNHNS, CDR2 SASEGT. The CDR3 region has the DNA TGTGCCAGCAGACAGAATGCCCGCAATCAGCCCCAGCATTTT. Translating gives CASRQNARNQPQHF.

The genes are TRBV10-3 and TRBJ2-6, with D hard to call. Per the germline V gene, CDR1 is ENHRY and CDR2 is SYGVKD. This CDR3 region has 16 residues. Trimming removed 0 bases at V and 2 bases at J, with 8 bases between. The CDR3 nucleotides are TGTGCCATCAGTGAGTCGACAACGGCTGGGGCCAACGTCCTGACTTTC. It codes for CAISESTTAGANVLTF.

The chain combines TRBV3-1 (or the pseudogene TRBV3-2) with TRBJ1-1; perhaps TRBD1 as D (6 bases). Trimming left V 2 bases short and J 1 base short, with 17 bases between. Per the germline V gene, CDR1 is LGHDT and CDR2 is YNNKEL (reference sequence). The CDR3 consists of 17 residues. The CDR3 bases are TGTGCCAGCAGCCAATACATGGCAGGGGTCACGAACACTGAAGCTTTCTTT. Amino acids: CASSQYMAGVTNTEAFF.

This clone occurred once. The CDR3 loop reads CASSSSRGQREKLFF. CDR3 nucleotides: TGTGCCAGCAGCTCCTCCAGGGGGCAGCGTGAAAAACTGTTTTTT. The V gene is TRBV3-1 (or the pseudogene TRBV3-2), the J gene TRBJ1-4; the match to TRBD1 covers 8 bases. The V and J ends lost 5 bases and 7 bases, in that order; junction bases with no gene match: 9. CDR3 size: 15 residues. Germline CDR1 reads LGHDT; CDR2 reads YNNKEL (reference sequence).